Below, 18 T cell receptor beta chains from the same sample are listed, as sequenced in a study of cytomegalovirus exposure and HLA in healthy donors. 13 Jbeta primers and 60 Vbeta primers were used for the PCR. The assay was immunoSEQ multiplex PCR, and TCRdb's table has in-frame clones only and misses some. The top ten clones hold 1% of a sample with under 200,000 clones, roughly 75% of them seen once. Sequencing was performed on PBMCs. The source is a woman in her fifties or sixties in good health and CMV-seropositive.

In DNA form, the CDR3 reads TGTGCCAGCAGTCCCCGACAGGGGGTAATTTACGAGCAGTACTTC. It is translated as CASSPRQGVIYEQYF. The chain employs TRBV6-5 and TRBJ2-7, with 9 bases that match TRBD1. CDR3 length: 15 amino acids. Germline assignment: CDR1 MNHEY and CDR2 SVGAGI. Germline trimming cut 5 bases from V and 4 bases from J; bases unmatched to any gene: 9.

This chain connects TRBV11-3 to TRBJ2-3; 8 bases agree with TRBD2. Trimming removed 3 bases from V and 3 bases from J; junction bases left unmatched: 8. The CDR3 length is 16 residues. Germline V gene sequence: CDR1 SGHNT, CDR2 YENEEA. The CDR3 DNA reads TGTGCCAGCAGCTTTGACGGGGGGGTCCGGACAGATACGCAGTATTTT. As protein: CASSFDGGVRTDTQYF.

V usage is TRBV28 and J usage is TRBJ2-3; D might be TRBD1 (6 bases). The V and J ends lost 5 bases and 4 bases respectively, with 16 bases between them. This CDR3 is built from 15 residues. Germline V gene sequence: CDR1 MDHEN, CDR2 SYDVKM. The CDR3 bases are TGTGCCAGCAGTAGACAGGCCCTGGGTGCAGATACGCAGTATTTT. It is translated as CASSRQALGADTQYF.

The rearrangement uses TRBV4-3 and TRBJ2-3, with D unclear. V was clipped by 2 bases and J by 6 bases, with 18 bases between them. This CDR3 is built from 16 residues. CDR1 is LGHNA and CDR2 is YSLEER in the germline V gene. CDR3 amino acids: CASSQNAQRTLDTQYF. CDR3 nucleotide sequence: TGCGCCAGCAGCCAAAATGCACAGAGAACCTTGGATACGCAGTATTTT.

The chain links TRBV5-6 to TRBJ2-2; perhaps TRBD1 as D (6 bases). Trimming pared 4 bases from V and 1 base from J, leaving 8 bases between. The CDR3 consists of 14 residues. The V gene's germline CDR1 is SGHDT and CDR2 YYEEEE. In DNA form, the CDR3 reads TGTGCCAGCAGCAGGGGACAGAACACCGGGGAGCTGTTTTTT. It codes for CASSRGQNTGELFF.

The CDR3 reads CASSSEDRGNQPQHF. The CDR3 DNA is TGTGCCAGCAGCTCAGAAGACAGGGGGAATCAGCCCCAGCATTTT. The chain is built from TRBV7-2 and TRBJ1-5, with TRBD1 identical over 9 bases. Germline V gene data show CDR1 as SGHTA and CDR2 as FQGNSA. The CDR3 spans 15 residues. The J segment lost 4 bases and the V segment lost 4 bases, leaving 5 bases of the junction unmatched.

The genes are TRBV7-2 and TRBJ1-1, with 8 bases that match TRBD1. The trim removed 5 bases at V and 1 base at J, leaving 3 bases unmatched. This CDR3 contains 14 residues. From germline, CDR1 is SGHTA and CDR2 FQGNSA. CDR3 DNA: TGTGCCAGCAGCCCGGACAGGGCGAACACTGAAGCTTTCTTT. It codes for CASSPDRANTEAFF.

The V and J genes are TRBV7-2 and TRBJ2-1; D perhaps matches TRBD1 (6 bases). V dropped 5 bases and J dropped 4 bases, with 9 bases sitting between them. The CDR3 loop spans 13 amino acids. Germline lookup yields CDR1 SGHTA and CDR2 FQGNSA. The CDR3 nucleotides read TGTGCCAGCAGCAGGGGGTCATACAATGAGCAGTTCTTC. Amino acid sequence: CASSRGSYNEQFF.

The CDR3 region is CASIGEDTQYF. For the CDR3, the DNA is TGTGCCAGCATTGGGGAGGATACGCAGTATTTT. This rearrangement joins TRBV2 to TRBJ2-3; maybe TRBD2 (5 bases). The CDR3 is 11 amino acids. Germline-derived CDR1 and CDR2 are SNHLY and FYNNEI. Trimming cost V 7 bases and J 6 bases, with 8 bases left between them.

This clone was detected a few times. The chain is built from TRBV19 and TRBJ1-3, with 7 bases aligning to TRBD1. The germline V gene has CDR1 LNHDA and CDR2 SQIVND (reference sequence). V dropped 7 bases and J dropped 2; count of bases not matched to a gene: 2. The CDR3 is 13 amino acids. The CDR3 DNA reads TGTGCCAGTACAAGGGGGCCTGGAAACACCATATATTTT. Amino acid sequence: CASTRGPGNTIYF.

The genes are TRBV28 and TRBJ1-2, with D maybe TRBD1 (5 bases). This CDR3 is built from 15 residues. Germline loops: CDR1 MDHEN, CDR2 SYDVKM. V dropped 6 bases and J dropped 0 bases, with 14 bases sitting between them. This chain's CDR3 is CASRGTGHPNYGYTF. The CDR3 region has the DNA TGTGCCAGCAGGGGAACAGGACACCCTAACTATGGCTACACCTTC.

The chain uses TRBV19 and TRBJ2-5; TRBD1 is a possible D gene (6 bases). This CDR3 has 14 amino acids. The V gene lost 10 bases and the J gene lost 4 bases, with 19 bases spanning the gap. The V gene's germline CDR1 is LNHDA and CDR2 SQIVND (reference sequence). CDR3 nucleotides: TGTGCCACCGCAAGACAGGCGGGTTCAGAGACCCAGTACTTC. It codes for CATARQAGSETQYF.

This sequence joins TRBV5-1 and TRBJ1-1, with 8 bases identical to TRBD1. The CDR3 is 14 residues long. V dropped 3 bases and J dropped 4; count of bases not matched to a gene: 5. Germline loops: CDR1 SGHRS, CDR2 YFSETQ. DNA for the CDR3: TGCGCCAGCAGCTATGGACAGGGTACCACTGAAGCTTTCTTT. As protein: CASSYGQGTTEAFF.

This clone has only one observation. The chain links TRBV11-3 to TRBJ2-3; 13 bases are a match to TRBD2. The CDR3 contains 19 residues. From germline, CDR1 is SGHNT and CDR2 YENEEA. J was trimmed by 0 bases and V by 5 bases; bases with no gene match: 11. CDR3 sequence reads: CASSGRTSGGGRSTDTQYF. The CDR3 DNA sequence: TGTGCCAGCAGCGGCCGGACTAGCGGGGGCGGAAGGAGCACAGATACGCAGTATTTT. The variable domain in full, with the rest retrieved from reference TRBV11-3 and TRBJ2-3, is EAGVVQSPRYKIIEKKQPVAFWCNPISGHNTLYWYLQNLGQGPELLIRYENEEAVDDSQLPKDRFSAERLKGVDSTLKIQPAELGDSAVYLCASSGRTSGGGRSTDTQYFGPGTRLTVL.

This sequence joins TRBV27 and TRBJ2-1; TRBD1 matches 11 bases. The CDR3 covers 15 residues. Germline trimming cut 6 bases from V and 8 bases from J; bases unmatched to any gene: 9. Germline loops: CDR1 MNHEY, CDR2 SMNVEV (reference sequence). The CDR3 protein is CASSREGQGAHEQFF. The CDR3 nucleotides are TGTGCCAGCAGCAGAGAAGGACAGGGGGCACATGAGCAGTTCTTC.

The rearrangement joins TRBV5-6 to TRBJ2-6; 9 nucleotides align to TRBD2. The ends lost 4 bases at V and 2 bases at J; junction bases unmatched: 7. The CDR3 totals 17 residues. Germline loops: CDR1 SGHDT, CDR2 YYEEEE. The CDR3 bases are TGTGCCAGCAGCCCGACTAGCGGTTACACTGGGGCCAACGTCCTGACTTTC. Translation: CASSPTSGYTGANVLTF. Full variable domain (missing parts from reference TRBV5-6 and TRBJ2-6): DAGVTQSPTHLIKTRGQQVTLRCSPKSGHDTVSWYQQALGQGPQFIFQYYEEEERQRGNFPDRFSGHQFPNYSSELNVNALLLGDSALYLCASSPTSGYTGANVLTFGAGSRLTVL.

The chain combines TRBV19 with TRBJ2-5; possible D gene TRBD1, 8 bases. V gave up 6 bases and J gave up 4 bases, with 12 bases separating them. This CDR3 is 13 amino acids long. CDR1 is LNHDA and CDR2 is SQIVND in the germline V gene (reference sequence). The CDR3 loop is CASRYRGGETQYF. The CDR3 nucleotides are TGTGCCAGTAGGTACAGGGGGGGAGAGACCCAGTACTTC.

This rearrangement joins TRBV5-4 to TRBJ2-3; D is ambiguous. The CDR3 loop spans 14 amino acids. Per germline, CDR1 SGHNT and CDR2 YYREEE (reference sequence). V lost 4 bases to trimming and J lost 2 bases, with 11 bases between them. DNA for the CDR3: TGTGCCAGCAGCCTTACAAGTTACACAGATACGCAGTATTTT. This sequence encodes CASSLTSYTDTQYF.